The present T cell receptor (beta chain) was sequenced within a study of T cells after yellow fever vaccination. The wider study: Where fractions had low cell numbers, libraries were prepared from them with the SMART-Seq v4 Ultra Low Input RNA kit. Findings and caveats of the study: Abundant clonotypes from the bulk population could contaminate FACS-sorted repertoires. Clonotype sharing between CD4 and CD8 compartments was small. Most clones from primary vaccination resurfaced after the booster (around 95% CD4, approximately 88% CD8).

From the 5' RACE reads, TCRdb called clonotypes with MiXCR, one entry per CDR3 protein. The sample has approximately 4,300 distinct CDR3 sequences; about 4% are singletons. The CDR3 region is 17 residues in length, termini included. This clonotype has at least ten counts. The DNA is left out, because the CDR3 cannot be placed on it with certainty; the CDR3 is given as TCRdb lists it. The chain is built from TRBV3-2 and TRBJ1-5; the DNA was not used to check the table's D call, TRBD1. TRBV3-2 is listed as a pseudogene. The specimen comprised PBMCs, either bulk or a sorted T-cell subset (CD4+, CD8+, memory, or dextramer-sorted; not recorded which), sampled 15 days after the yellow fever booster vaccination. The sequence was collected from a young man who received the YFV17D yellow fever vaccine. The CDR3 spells CASSQDPWGAGNQPQHF.